The clone carrying this T cell receptor (beta chain) has just a few counts. Its antigen is undetermined. The sample is drawn from a study of CD8 T cells in ankylosing spondylitis. The germline V gene encodes CDR1 SEHNR and CDR2 FQNEAQ (reference sequence). CDR3 size: 14 residues. V lost 4 bases and J lost 4, with 13 bases in between. Study-wide results and limits: Ankylosing spondylitis blood appeared to be characterized by a TCR beta motif of eight or nine highly homologous variants. Disease-linked clones reportedly showed significant enrichment in matched ankylosing spondylitis synovial fluid.

Quantitative 5'-RACE with molecular barcodes was used to make the TCR beta libraries. TCRdb re-called the 5' RACE reads through MiXCR, storing one row per CDR3 protein. The data hold around 130,000 distinct CDR3 sequences, with approximately 17% observed a single time. Sequenced input: blood, either unsorted or a sorted T cell fraction (not recorded which). The V call is TRBV7-9, the J call TRBJ1-1; TRBD1 is a possible D gene (6 bases). This TCR derives from a male donor with ankylosing spondylitis. CDR3 region: CASSSGAPSTEAFF. CDR3 coding DNA: TGTGCCAGCAGCTCGGGGGCGCCGAGCACTGAAGCTTTCTTT. The full variable domain, its missing parts supplied by reference TRBV7-9 and TRBJ1-1, is DTGVSQNPRHKITKRGQNVTFRCDPISEHNRLYWYRQTLGQGPEFLTYFQNEAQLEKSRLLSDRFSAERPKGSFSTLEIQRTEQGDSAMYLCASSSGAPSTEAFFGQGTRLTVV.